This T cell receptor beta chain originates from a study of T cell responses to AZD1222 COVID-19 vaccine. Study-wide points: The study found vaccine-associated CD4 TCRs spanning spike, dominant at 160-218 and 743-854.

Assay used: immunoSEQ multiplex PCR; TCRdb lists only in-frame clones, some missing. The sample holds about 110,000 clones, around nine tenths seen once. This clone has just one count. No antigen is known for it. V lost 4 bases to trimming and J lost 0 bases, with 18 bases between them. This CDR3 spans 17 amino acids. Per the germline V gene, CDR1 is SGHRS and CDR2 is YFSETQ. Researchers grouped second doses given at about 4 or about 12 weeks into one pool. This sample comprised peripheral blood, obtained 28 days after the second AZD1222 dose. The chain employs TRBV5-1 and TRBJ2-3; possibly TRBD2 for D (5 bases). The TCR comes from an adult who received the AZD1222 COVID-19 vaccine. In nucleotides, the CDR3 is TGCGCCAGCAGCGAAGTAATTCAGCGGTCTAGCACAGATACGCAGTATTTT. Translated, it gives CASSEVIQRSSTDTQYF.